The T cell receptor beta chain under discussion was sequenced for a study of blood T cell repertoires in COVID-19. Assignment of participants to cohorts was predicated upon participant-reported clinical history. Germline V lookup: CDR1 ENHRY, CDR2 SYGVKD. V lost 4 bases and J lost 5; bases outside the gene matches: 6. This CDR3 spans 14 amino acids. Original methodology: Nucleated cell number was recorded as an estimate derived from reference gene primer amplification. Sequenced by immunoSEQ multiplex PCR; TCRdb stores in-frame clones only, minus some. V, J and clone size were drawn from that table, and D and trimming were deduced from the DNA. The sample includes 200,000 to 300,000 clones, about 89% of them seen just once.

This chain connects TRBV10-3 to TRBJ2-5; 8 bases fit TRBD2. Material: PBMCs or T cells enriched from blood (not recorded which). The TCR sequence derives from a woman between 18 and 29 years old who had recovered from COVID-19. CDR3 loop: CAISGGGRLETQYF. Written as DNA, the CDR3 is TGTGCCATCAGTGGCGGGGGGCGATTGGAGACCCAGTACTTC.